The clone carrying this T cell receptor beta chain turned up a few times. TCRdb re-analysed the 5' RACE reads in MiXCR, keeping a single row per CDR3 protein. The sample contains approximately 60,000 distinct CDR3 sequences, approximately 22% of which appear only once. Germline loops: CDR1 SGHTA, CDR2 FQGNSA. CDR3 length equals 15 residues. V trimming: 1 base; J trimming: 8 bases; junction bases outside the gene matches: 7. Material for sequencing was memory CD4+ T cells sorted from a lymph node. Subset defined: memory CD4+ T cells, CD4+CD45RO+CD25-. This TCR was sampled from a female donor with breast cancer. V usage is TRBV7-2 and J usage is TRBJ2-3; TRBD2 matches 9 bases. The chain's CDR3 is CASSLEGTSWATQYF. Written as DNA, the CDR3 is TGTGCCAGCAGCTTAGAGGGGACTAGCTGGGCTACGCAGTATTTT.